These 32 T cell receptor beta chains share one sample of origin, sequenced in a study of a mutant IDH1 vaccine in newly diagnosed glioma. These receptors have no identified antigens. As for time point: week 5, during vaccination. Doses comprised 300 ug of mutant IDH1 20-mer peptide each, plus topical imiquimod. The assay was immunoSEQ multiplex PCR, and TCRdb's table has in-frame clones only and misses some. The data hold 60,000 or so clones, with 85% to 90% observed a single time. The material sequenced was PBMCs, taken from a glioma patient whose treatment included an IDH1 peptide vaccine. The receptor set was obtained from a woman between 40 and 55 years old with glioma.

CDR3 residues: CASSPGAELNYEQYF. DNA for the CDR3: TGTGCCAGCTCACCGGGGGCCGAGTTAAACTACGAGCAGTACTTC. The V and J genes are TRBV18 and TRBJ2-7; possible D gene TRBD1, 6 bases. V gave up 3 bases and J gave up 3 bases, with 15 bases separating them. Per germline, CDR1 KGHSH and CDR2 LQKENI. The length of the CDR3 is 15 residues.

The genes are TRBV7-9 and TRBJ2-5, with 10 positions matching TRBD1. The trim removed 5 bases at V and 5 bases at J, leaving 5 bases unmatched. The germline gives CDR1 SEHNR, CDR2 FQNEAQ (reference sequence). This CDR3 has 14 amino acids. In nucleotides, the CDR3 is TGTGCCAGCAGCCCGTTGGACAGGGGGGAGACCCAGTACTTC. This gives the protein CASSPLDRGETQYF.

This chain links TRBV6-5 with TRBJ1-4; maybe TRBD1 (5 bases). CDR1 and CDR2 (germline): MNHEY, SVGAGI. V lost 2 bases, J lost 8 bases, and 12 bases lay in between. The CDR3 loop spans 14 amino acids. CDR3: CASSYQGRGEKLFF. The CDR3 nucleotides are TGTGCCAGCAGTTACCAGGGCCGCGGGGAAAAACTGTTTTTT.

V gene TRBV18 combines with J gene TRBJ1-4; D not resolved. CDR1 and CDR2 (germline): KGHSH, LQKENI. Trimming left V 3 bases short and J 7 bases short, with 12 bases between. The CDR3 is made up of 14 amino acids. CDR3 DNA sequence: TGTGCCAGCTCACCGCGAGTCCCTGGTGAAAAACTGTTTTTT. Residues: CASSPRVPGEKLFF.

This clone was counted only a few times. The chain joins TRBV30 to TRBJ1-4; tentatively, D is TRBD1 (6 bases). Trimming cost V 1 base and J 14 bases, with 17 bases left between them. This CDR3 contains 13 residues. Germline-derived CDR1 and CDR2 are GTSNPN and SVGIG (reference sequence). This CDR3 reads CAWSGDLGQFLFF. CDR3 bases: TGTGCCTGGAGTGGCGATTTGGGACAATTCCTGTTTTTT.

This chain uses TRBV4-3 with TRBJ2-3; TRBD2 aligns across 12 bases. V was clipped by 3 bases and J by 3 bases; unmatched bases: 7. CDR1 is LGHNA and CDR2 is YSLEER in the germline V gene. This CDR3 region has 17 residues. The CDR3: CASSHSRTSGVTDTQYF. CDR3 nucleotide sequence: TGCGCCAGCAGCCATTCTCGGACTAGCGGGGTTACAGATACGCAGTATTTT.

V gene TRBV7-9 combines with J gene TRBJ1-1; 9 nucleotides agree with TRBD1. Germline values: CDR1 SEHNR, CDR2 FQNEAQ (reference sequence). The CDR3 totals 13 residues. The junction had 4 bases not matched to a gene; V was cut back by 5 bases and J by 6 bases. The CDR3 coding sequence is TGTGCCAGCAGCGCGGGACAGGGTTCTGAAGCTTTCTTT. It specifies CASSAGQGSEAFF.

The chain employs TRBV10-2 and TRBJ2-3; D ambiguous. Per germline, CDR1 WSHSY and CDR2 SAAADI. V lost 5 bases and J lost 5, with 5 bases in between. The CDR3 has 11 amino acids. The CDR3 loop reads CASSIGDTQYF. DNA of the CDR3: TGCGCCAGCAGTATCGGAGATACGCAGTATTTT.

This chain connects TRBV6-5 to TRBJ1-3; 7 bases agree with TRBD1. This CDR3 region has 12 residues. With V trimmed by 8 bases and J by 4 bases, 2 bases remained unmatched. Germline CDR1 and CDR2: MNHEY and SVGAGI. CDR3 bases: TGTGCCAGCCGGGACAGAGGAAACACCATATATTTT. This encodes CASRDRGNTIYF.

The rearrangement links TRBV28 to TRBJ2-1; TRBD1 agrees at 10 bases. Germline lookup yields CDR1 MDHEN and CDR2 SYDVKM. The CDR3 has 15 amino acids. V lost 10 bases and J lost 7; bases outside the gene matches: 13. The CDR3 loop reads CATEIGTGEGNEQFF. The CDR3 nucleotides read TGTGCCACCGAAATTGGGACAGGGGAAGGTAATGAGCAGTTCTTC.

This chain links TRBV19 with TRBJ2-2; TRBD2 aligns across 8 bases. CDR1 is LNHDA and CDR2 is SQIVND in the germline V gene (reference sequence). Trimming at V came to 3 bases and at J to 7 bases, leaving 10 bases not matched to a gene. The CDR3 runs 16 residues. CDR3 in DNA: TGTGCCAGTAGTATGAGTCCTAGCGGGCCGCTCGGGGAGCTGTTTTTT. This encodes CASSMSPSGPLGELFF.

The chain links TRBV5-8 to TRBJ2-7; the match to TRBD2 covers 13 bases. Germline CDR1 reads SGHTS; CDR2 reads YDEGEE. Trimming removed 6 bases from V and 3 bases from J; junction bases left unmatched: 6. The CDR3 loop spans 15 amino acids. This chain's CDR3 is CASNPGLAGDYEQYF. The CDR3 nucleotides read TGTGCCAGCAATCCCGGACTAGCGGGAGACTACGAGCAGTACTTC.

The J gene is TRBJ1-1, the V gene TRBV6-6; a possible D gene is TRBD1 (6 bases). This CDR3 comprises 13 residues. The germline V and J ends were trimmed by 6 bases and 6 bases, with 14 bases remaining between them. CDR1 is MNHNY and CDR2 is SVGAGI in the germline V gene (reference sequence). As DNA, the CDR3 is TGTGCCAGCAGAACAGACCGGACAGCTGAAGCTTTCTTT. Amino acids: CASRTDRTAEAFF.

CDR3 region: CSVWQGANYGYTF. The DNA of the CDR3 is TGCAGCGTTTGGCAGGGGGCCAACTATGGCTACACCTTC. The chain combines TRBV29-1 with TRBJ1-2; 8 nucleotides match TRBD1. The V gene's germline CDR1 is SQVTM and CDR2 ANQGSEA. V lost 5 bases, J lost 2 bases, and 4 bases stayed unmatched. The CDR3 covers 13 residues.

The chain carries TRBV5-1 and TRBJ1-1, with TRBD1 identical over 7 bases. J was trimmed by 0 bases and V by 4 bases; bases with no gene match: 6. Germline V lookup: CDR1 SGHRS, CDR2 YFSETQ. The CDR3 sequence is 15 residues long. This chain's CDR3 is CASSPGDRVNTEAFF. In DNA form, the CDR3 reads TGCGCCAGCAGCCCGGGAGACAGGGTGAACACTGAAGCTTTCTTT.

The chain couples TRBV4-2 to TRBJ2-7; 7 nucleotides align to TRBD1. J gave up 5 bases and V 4 bases, and 8 bases lay outside the gene matches. The germline V gene has CDR1 LGHNA and CDR2 YNFKEQ. The CDR3 spans 14 residues. DNA of the CDR3: TGTGCCAGCAGCCCTGTGCAGGGGGTCCACGAGCAGTACTTC. Encoded protein: CASSPVQGVHEQYF.

V and J are TRBV5-1 and TRBJ2-5, with TRBD1 as a possible D gene (5 bases). Germline V CDR1 and CDR2: SGHRS, YFSETQ. Deletions cut 7 bases from V and 13 bases from J, with 17 bases between. The CDR3 contains 11 residues. As DNA, the CDR3 is TGCGCCAGCGGTGGACCGGACAACCCGTACTTC. It encodes CASGGPDNPYF.

V gene TRBV28 combines with J gene TRBJ2-5, with a weak D call TRBD1 (5 bases). V lost 6 bases to trimming and J lost 9 bases, with 17 bases between them. This CDR3 spans 13 amino acids. From germline, CDR1 is MDHEN and CDR2 SYDVKM. The CDR3 loop is CASRLDSEGAQYF. For the CDR3, the DNA is TGTGCCAGCAGACTCGACAGCGAAGGGGCCCAGTACTTC. Filled out from reference TRBV28 and TRBJ2-5, the complete variable domain reads DVKVTQSSRYLVKRTGEKVFLECVQDMDHENMFWYRQDPGLGLRLIYFSYDVKMKEKGDIPEGYSVSREKKERFSLILESASTNQTSMYLCASRLDSEGAQYFGPGTRLLVL.

The chain links TRBV10-3 to TRBJ1-3; a possible D gene is TRBD1 (6 bases). Germline V gene data show CDR1 as ENHRY and CDR2 as SYGVKD. CDR3 length equals 15 residues. Trimming pared 3 bases from V and 3 bases from J, leaving 12 bases between. The DNA for the CDR3 is TGTGCCATCAGTGAAGGGGGGCTAGGTGGAAACACCATATATTTT. Amino acid sequence: CAISEGGLGGNTIYF.

The chain recombines TRBV27 with TRBJ1-4; tentatively, D is TRBD1 (6 bases). Trimming removed 0 bases from V and 6 bases from J, with 14 bases in between. Germline CDR1 reads MNHEY; CDR2 reads SMNVEV (reference sequence). This CDR3 has 16 amino acids. The CDR3 region has the DNA TGTGCCAGCAGTTTATCGCCGGGGGCGGGGTATGAAAAACTGTTTTTT. It yields the protein CASSLSPGAGYEKLFF.

V is TRBV7-8 and J is TRBJ2-3; the match to TRBD2 covers 11 bases. The germline V gene has CDR1 SGHVS and CDR2 FQNEAQ. Trimming cost V 5 bases and J 1 base; bases outside gene matches: 5. The CDR3 sequence is 16 residues long. CDR3 loop: CASSPKTSGGTDTQYF. CDR3 DNA sequence: TGTGCCAGCAGCCCAAAGACTAGCGGGGGCACAGATACGCAGTATTTT.

The rearrangement links TRBV4-1 to TRBJ1-1, with D possibly being TRBD1 (5 bases). This CDR3 contains 16 residues. Deletions cut 3 bases from V and 1 base from J, with 15 bases between. Germline CDR1 and CDR2: MGHRA and YSYEKL. CDR3 DNA: TGCGCCAGCAGCCAGGAACCGGGACGGCGGAACACTGAAGCTTTCTTT. Translating it yields CASSQEPGRRNTEAFF.

The chain employs TRBV6-1 and TRBJ2-7; TRBD2 aligns across 13 bases. This CDR3 region has 15 residues. Germline lookup yields CDR1 MNHNS and CDR2 SASEGT. Losses at the gene ends were 1 base for V and 3 bases for J; bases not matched to a gene: 0. CDR3 nucleotide sequence: TGTGCCAGCAGTGAAGGGACTAGCGGGAGCTACGAGCAGTACTTC. Translating it yields CASSEGTSGSYEQYF.

The chain joins TRBV5-1 to TRBJ2-3, with D possibly matching TRBD2 (6 bases). The CDR3 consists of 18 residues. Trimming removed 2 bases at V and 1 base at J, with 20 bases between. The germline gives CDR1 SGHRS, CDR2 YFSETQ. The CDR3 DNA follows: TGCGCCAGCAGCTTACCCCCCGGGAGACTGTGGGGCACAGATACGCAGTATTTT. This sequence encodes CASSLPPGRLWGTDTQYF.

The V and J genes are TRBV29-1 and TRBJ2-5; 11 nucleotides match TRBD1. Germline trimming cut 6 bases from V and 13 bases from J; bases unmatched to any gene: 10. CDR1 and CDR2 (germline): SQVTM, ANQGSEA. This CDR3 region has 12 residues. The chain's CDR3 is CSVAWTGGEPYF. The CDR3 DNA follows: TGCAGCGTAGCTTGGACAGGGGGCGAGCCGTACTTC.

This clone is a singleton in its sample. CDR3 sequence: CASSTASGDQPQHF. In DNA, the CDR3 is TGTGCCAGCAGTACCGCATCGGGCGATCAGCCCCAGCATTTT. V gene TRBV6-5 combines with J gene TRBJ1-5; D not certain. Germline V gene lookup returns CDR1 MNHEY and CDR2 SVGAGI. The germline V and J ends were trimmed by 5 bases and 5 bases, with 13 bases remaining between them. CDR3 length: 14 amino acids.

V usage is TRBV9 and J usage is TRBJ2-7; TRBD2 might be the D (5 bases). The germline V and J ends were trimmed by 0 bases and 4 bases, with 14 bases remaining between them. Germline V CDR1 and CDR2: SGDLS, YYNGEE. This CDR3 is 15 amino acids long. CDR3 in DNA: TGTGCCAGCAGCGTAGCGTCCGGGAACCTATACGAGCAGTACTTC. Protein product: CASSVASGNLYEQYF.

The rearrangement links TRBV5-1 to TRBJ1-2; 7 bases fit TRBD1. CDR3 length equals 15 residues. Germline CDR1 SGHRS, CDR2 YFSETQ. V dropped 4 bases and J dropped 1; count of bases not matched to a gene: 7. Written as DNA, the CDR3 is TGCGCCAGCAGCCTGGCGGACAGGAGTAACTATGGCTACACCTTC. Protein product: CASSLADRSNYGYTF.

The chain recombines TRBV27 with TRBJ1-1; TRBD1 might be the D (6 bases). The germline V gene has CDR1 MNHEY and CDR2 SMNVEV (reference sequence). This CDR3 spans 14 amino acids. V gave up 5 bases and J gave up 1 base, with 11 bases separating them. The CDR3 DNA reads TGTGCCAGCAGTCTACAGGGCTGGAACACTGAAGCTTTCTTT. This translates into CASSLQGWNTEAFF.

CDR3 sequence reads: CASSPGPGYEQYF. CDR3 coding DNA: TGTGCCAGTAGCCCCGGTCCAGGCTACGAGCAGTACTTC. This sequence joins TRBV19 and TRBJ2-7; D is ambiguous. The CDR3 is made up of 13 amino acids. Trimming removed 6 bases at V and 3 bases at J, with 12 bases between. The V gene's germline CDR1 is LNHDA and CDR2 SQIVND (reference sequence).

J is TRBJ2-5 and V is TRBV5-6; possible D gene TRBD2, 5 bases. V gave up 4 bases and J gave up 6 bases, with 16 bases separating them. Germline V gives CDR1 SGHDT, CDR2 YYEEEE. This CDR3 has 14 residues. The CDR3 protein is CASSGRLEGKTQYF. The CDR3 nucleotides read TGTGCCAGCAGCGGGAGACTCGAAGGGAAGACCCAGTACTTC.

The genes are TRBV19 and TRBJ1-1; D is possibly TRBD1 (6 bases). The V end lost 3 bases, the J end lost 4 bases, and 9 bases lay between the germline ends. Germline V CDR1 and CDR2: LNHDA, SQIVND (reference sequence). This CDR3 comprises 13 residues. For the CDR3, the DNA is TGTGCCAGTAGTATGGGGGGGCCCACTGAAGCTTTCTTT. It yields the protein CASSMGGPTEAFF.